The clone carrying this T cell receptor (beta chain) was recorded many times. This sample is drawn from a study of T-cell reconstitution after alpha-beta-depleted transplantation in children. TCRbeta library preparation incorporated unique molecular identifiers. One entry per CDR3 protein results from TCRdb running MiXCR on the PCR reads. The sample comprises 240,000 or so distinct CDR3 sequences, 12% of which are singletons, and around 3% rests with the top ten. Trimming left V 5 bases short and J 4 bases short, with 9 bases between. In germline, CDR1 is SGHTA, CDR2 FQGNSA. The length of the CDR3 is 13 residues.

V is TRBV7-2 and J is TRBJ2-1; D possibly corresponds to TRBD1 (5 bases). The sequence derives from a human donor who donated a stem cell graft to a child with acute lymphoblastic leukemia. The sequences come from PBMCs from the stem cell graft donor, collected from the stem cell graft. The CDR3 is CASSGAGYNEQFF. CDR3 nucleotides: TGTGCCAGCAGCGGGGCTGGGTACAATGAGCAGTTCTTC. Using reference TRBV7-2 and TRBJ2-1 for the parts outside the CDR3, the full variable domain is GAGVSQSPSNKVTEKGKDVELRCDPISGHTALYWYRQSLGQGLEFLIYFQGNSAPDKSGLPSDRFSAERTGGSVSTLTIQRTQQEDSAVYLCASSGAGYNEQFFGPGTRLTVL.